This is a list of T cell receptor beta chains from one sample in a study of T cell repertoires in cytomegalovirus infection. A single record per CDR3 protein comes from TCRdb applying MiXCR to the reads. In the table there are some 240,000 distinct CDR3 sequences, about 17% of which are singletons. Material: CD8+ T cells from PBMCs. The receptors here all came from a human donor in good health (CMV status not recorded). Some clones in this sample may be carry-over from other donors' samples. Each CDR3 is given with its conserved first and last residue. A D gene is named only where the DNA matches it firmly. Size tells how often a clone was seen (once, few, many) or the class of an expanded clone, and some rows leave it out.

J: TRBJ1-5; length: 19; V: TRBV24-1; D: NA; size: few; DNA: TGTGCCACCAGTGATGGTGGGGCTCGGGACCGCTATAGCAATCAGCCCCAGCATTTT; CDR3: CATSDGGARDRYSNQPQHF
J: TRBJ1-2; length: 16; V: TRBV7-6; D: NA; size: many; DNA: TGTGCCAGCAGCCTTACCAACCAAGGGGGTTACTATGGCTACACCTTC; CDR3: CASSLTNQGGYYGYTF
J: TRBJ1-5; length: 12; V: TRBV7-9; D: TRBD1; size: few; DNA: TGTGCCAGCAGCGCCGGGACAGGGTTTCAGCATTTT; CDR3: CASSAGTGFQHF
J: TRBJ1-1; length: 13; V: TRBV27; D: NA; size: few; DNA: TGTGCCAGCAGTTTATATCTCCGAGGAGAAGCTTTCTTT; CDR3: CASSLYLRGEAFF
J: TRBJ2-7; length: 13; V: TRBV28; D: NA; size: NA; DNA: TGTGCCAGCAGTTCCACGACCCTCGGCGAGCAGTACTTC; CDR3: CASSSTTLGEQYF
J: TRBJ2-2; length: 16; V: TRBV7-2; D: TRBD2; size: many; DNA: TGTGCCAGCAGCTTAAATAGCGGGGGGACGGTCGGGGAGCTGTTTTTT; CDR3: CASSLNSGGTVGELFF
J: TRBJ1-4; length: 15; V: TRBV28; D: NA; size: many; DNA: TGTGCCAGCAGGTCGCGGAGCGTTATGGGAGAAAAACTGTTTTTT; CDR3: CASRSRSVMGEKLFF
J: TRBJ2-7; length: 15; V: TRBV13; D: NA; size: NA; DNA: TGTGCCAGCAGCTTGGGCGGCGGTAATGTCTACGAGCAGTACTTC; CDR3: CASSLGGGNVYEQYF
J: TRBJ2-6; length: 19; V: TRBV9; D: TRBD1; size: NA; DNA: TGTGCCAGCCGCGGTCCGGGACAGGGTTTTCTGGCTGGGGCCAACGTCCTGACTTTC; CDR3: CASRGPGQGFLAGANVLTF
J: TRBJ1-5; length: 15; V: TRBV6-6; D: NA; size: NA; DNA: TGTGCCAGCAGTTACGGCAGCCAGGGAGATCAGCCCCAGCATTTT; CDR3: CASSYGSQGDQPQHF
J: TRBJ2-1; length: 16; V: TRBV24-1; D: NA; size: NA; DNA: TGTGCCACCAGTGATAGGGACGGCGAAAACTACAATGAGCAGTTCTTC; CDR3: CATSDRDGENYNEQFF
J: TRBJ2-7; length: 15; V: TRBV7-6; D: NA; size: NA; DNA: TGTGCCAGCAGCTTAGTACAGGAGTGGAACTACGAGCAGTACTTC; CDR3: CASSLVQEWNYEQYF
J: TRBJ2-1; length: 16; V: TRBV12-3/TRBV12-4; D: NA; size: NA; DNA: TGTGCCAGCAGTTTGTTGGACACGGGCGGTGACAATGAGCAGTTCTTC; CDR3: CASSLLDTGGDNEQFF
J: TRBJ2-3; length: 19; V: TRBV28; D: NA; size: many; DNA: TGTGCCAGCAGTTGGGACGGTCGGTCGGGGGCCCCAAACACAGATACGCAGTATTTT; CDR3: CASSWDGRSGAPNTDTQYF
J: TRBJ1-4; length: 14; V: TRBV28; D: NA; size: NA; DNA: TGTGCCAGCAGTTTAGACAGCCTGCGGGAAAAACTGTTTTTT; CDR3: CASSLDSLREKLFF
J: TRBJ2-7; length: 14; V: TRBV7-2; D: NA; size: many; DNA: TGTGCCAGCAGCTTAAGGGAATCGTCCTACGAGCAGTACTTC; CDR3: CASSLRESSYEQYF
J: TRBJ2-1; length: 14; V: TRBV12-3/TRBV12-4; D: NA; size: many; DNA: TGTGCCAGCTTGAACTCCTGGCCCGGAGATGAGCAGTTCTTC; CDR3: CASLNSWPGDEQFF
J: TRBJ2-1; length: 16; V: TRBV10-3; D: TRBD1; size: once; DNA: TGTGCCATCAGTGAGTCGGACAGGGGCCTATACAATGAGCAGTTCTTC; CDR3: CAISESDRGLYNEQFF
J: TRBJ1-5; length: 15; V: TRBV5-5; D: NA; size: NA; DNA: TGTGCCAGCAGGCCTAACAGGGATTCGAATCAGCCCCAGCATTTT; CDR3: CASRPNRDSNQPQHF
J: TRBJ1-1; length: 12; V: TRBV7-9; D: NA; size: few; DNA: TGTGCCAGCAGCTGGGGTCGGGCGGAAGCTTTCTTT; CDR3: CASSWGRAEAFF
J: TRBJ2-7; length: 15; V: TRBV7-9; D: TRBD2; size: few; DNA: TGTGCCAGCAGCTCAACTAGCGGAAACTCCTACGAGCAGTACTTC; CDR3: CASSSTSGNSYEQYF
J: TRBJ2-6; length: 16; V: TRBV12-5; D: NA; size: few; DNA: TGTGCTAGTGGTTTGGTAGGTCTTCCTGGGGCCAACGTCCTGACTTTC; CDR3: CASGLVGLPGANVLTF
J: TRBJ2-7; length: 14; V: TRBV28; D: TRBD1; size: few; DNA: TGTGCCAGCAGTCACGGACAGGGGTCCCACGAGCAGTACTTC; CDR3: CASSHGQGSHEQYF
J: TRBJ2-7; length: 13; V: TRBV6-5; D: NA; size: NA; DNA: TGTGCCAGCAGTTACGGCCAGGCCGAAATCCCGTACTTC; CDR3: CASSYGQAEIPYF
J: TRBJ2-7; length: 15; V: TRBV25-1; D: NA; size: few; DNA: TGTGCCAGCAGTGAAGGGGCGACTTACTCCTACGAGCAGTACTTC; CDR3: CASSEGATYSYEQYF
J: TRBJ2-1; length: 14; V: TRBV12-3/TRBV12-4; D: TRBD1; size: many; DNA: TGTGCCAGCACCCCGACAGGGGCCCTCGATGAGCAGTTCTTC; CDR3: CASTPTGALDEQFF
J: TRBJ2-5; length: 15; V: TRBV12-3/TRBV12-4; D: TRBD1; size: few; DNA: TGTGCCAGCAGCCCCTCGGACAGGCGGATAGTGACCCAGTACTTC; CDR3: CASSPSDRRIVTQYF
J: TRBJ2-1; length: 16; V: TRBV19; D: TRBD2; size: many; DNA: TGTGCCAGTAGTATCCCCGGGACTAGCGGTTTGGATGAGCAGTTCTTC; CDR3: CASSIPGTSGLDEQFF
J: TRBJ2-1; length: 18; V: TRBV7-9; D: TRBD2; size: NA; DNA: TGTGCCAGCAGCCCAACTGGACTAGCGGGTTCCTCCTACAATGAGCTGTTCTTC; CDR3: CASSPTGLAGSSYNELFF
J: TRBJ2-1; length: 15; V: TRBV6-6; D: NA; size: NA; DNA: TGTGCCAGCAGGCGATCAGGGGGGCGGAACAATGAGCAGTTCTTC; CDR3: CASRRSGGRNNEQFF
J: TRBJ2-2; length: 14; V: TRBV7-9; D: NA; size: NA; DNA: TGTGCCAGCAGCTCCCTGAGCGGGACCGGGGAGCTGTTTTTT; CDR3: CASSSLSGTGELFF
J: TRBJ2-3; length: 15; V: TRBV7-9; D: TRBD1; size: NA; DNA: TGTGCCAGCAGCAACCCCGGGACAGGCACAGATACGCAGTATTTT; CDR3: CASSNPGTGTDTQYF
J: TRBJ2-1; length: 16; V: TRBV6-2/TRBV6-3; D: TRBD2; size: many; DNA: TGTGCCAGCAGTTCGGACAGCGGGGGGCTCTACAATGAGCAGTTCTTC; CDR3: CASSSDSGGLYNEQFF
J: TRBJ2-1; length: 19; V: TRBV4-1; D: NA; size: few; DNA: TGCGCCAGCAGCCAATGGGACACCGTCATTGGCAGCTCCTACAATGAGCAGTTCTTC; CDR3: CASSQWDTVIGSSYNEQFF
J: TRBJ1-4; length: 17; V: TRBV4-1; D: TRBD1; size: few; DNA: TGCGCCAGCAGCCGCCTCCAAACGGGACAGTTGGTTGAAAAACTGTTTTTT; CDR3: CASSRLQTGQLVEKLFF
J: TRBJ1-6; length: 16; V: TRBV6-6; D: TRBD1; size: few; DNA: TGTGCCAGCAGGTTCACAGGGGAATTTCTGGATTCACCCCTCCACTTT; CDR3: CASRFTGEFLDSPLHF
J: TRBJ1-5; length: 14; V: TRBV7-2; D: NA; size: many; DNA: TGTGCCAGCAGCTTAGATGGACGGAATCAGCCCCAGCATTTT; CDR3: CASSLDGRNQPQHF
J: TRBJ2-7; length: 13; V: TRBV12-3/TRBV12-4; D: NA; size: few; DNA: TGTGCCAGCAGTTTAGCAGGAGTAATTCGGCAGTACTTC; CDR3: CASSLAGVIRQYF
J: TRBJ2-6; length: 17; V: TRBV4-1; D: NA; size: NA; DNA: TGCGCCAGCAGCCAAGAATACCTCCGCTCTGGGGCCAACGTCCTGACTTTC; CDR3: CASSQEYLRSGANVLTF
J: TRBJ1-1; length: 15; V: TRBV2; D: TRBD1; size: few; DNA: TGTGCCAGCAGTGCGGCCGGGACAGGGAACACTGAAGCTTTCTTT; CDR3: CASSAAGTGNTEAFF
J: TRBJ2-1; length: 18; V: TRBV15; D: NA; size: NA; DNA: TGTGCCACCAGCAGAGATCGGGGACCGATAAGCTCCTACAATGAGCAGTTCTTC; CDR3: CATSRDRGPISSYNEQFF
J: TRBJ1-1; length: 14; V: TRBV4-3; D: NA; size: NA; DNA: TGCGCCAGCAGCCAAGACACCGGGAACACTGAAGCTTTCTTT; CDR3: CASSQDTGNTEAFF
J: TRBJ2-7; length: 15; V: TRBV20-1; D: TRBD1; size: NA; DNA: TGCAGTGCTAGAACTTGGACAGGGGGCTTGTACGAGCAGTACTTC; CDR3: CSARTWTGGLYEQYF
J: TRBJ1-2; length: 14; V: TRBV4-1; D: NA; size: many; DNA: TGCGCCAGCAGCCAAGTACAGGGACCGCATGGCTACACCTTC; CDR3: CASSQVQGPHGYTF
J: TRBJ2-1; length: 16; V: TRBV12-3/TRBV12-4; D: NA; size: NA; DNA: TGTGCCAGCAGTCAAGGGGCAGGGTTCGTATACAATGAGCAGTTCTTC; CDR3: CASSQGAGFVYNEQFF
J: TRBJ2-2; length: 14; V: TRBV11-3; D: NA; size: many; DNA: TGTGCCAGCACCATGGGTTACGGGTCCGGGGAGCTGTTTTTT; CDR3: CASTMGYGSGELFF
J: TRBJ2-1; length: 14; V: TRBV7-9; D: NA; size: many; DNA: TGTGCCAGCAGCCCCCCATGGTGGGGCGATGAGCAGTTCTTC; CDR3: CASSPPWWGDEQFF
J: TRBJ2-7; length: 13; V: TRBV28; D: NA; size: NA; DNA: TGTGCCAGCAGTTTTGGGGAAGCTTACGAGCAGTACTTC; CDR3: CASSFGEAYEQYF
J: TRBJ1-2; length: 16; V: TRBV7-9; D: NA; size: NA; DNA: TGTGCCAGCAGCTTAGGGTCCGGGGACCTGAACTATGGCTACACCTTC; CDR3: CASSLGSGDLNYGYTF
J: TRBJ2-7; length: 16; V: TRBV20-1; D: TRBD1; size: NA; DNA: TGCAGTGCTAGAACCGGGACAGGGTTTCTTCGCTACGAGCAGTACTTC; CDR3: CSARTGTGFLRYEQYF
J: TRBJ2-1; length: 16; V: TRBV7-9; D: TRBD2; size: many; DNA: TGTGCCAGCAGACGCACTAGCGCGAAATCCTACAATGAGCAGTTCTTC; CDR3: CASRRTSAKSYNEQFF
J: TRBJ2-5; length: 17; V: TRBV20-1; D: NA; size: NA; DNA: TGCAGTGCCCGACACGATAGTAGCGTCAGGATCGAAGAGACCCAGTACTTC; CDR3: CSARHDSSVRIEETQYF
J: TRBJ2-3; length: 14; V: TRBV11-2; D: TRBD2; size: NA; DNA: TGTGCCAGCACCTGGAGCGGGGGGACAGATACGCAGTATTTT; CDR3: CASTWSGGTDTQYF
J: TRBJ2-7; length: 15; V: TRBV7-6; D: NA; size: NA; DNA: TGTGCCAGCAGGGGGGGGGGGCCGGACCGGGACGAGCAGTACTTC; CDR3: CASRGGGPDRDEQYF
J: TRBJ2-7; length: 14; V: TRBV2; D: NA; size: few; DNA: TGTGCCACCCTGGACAGAGGAAACGCCTACGAGCAGTACTTC; CDR3: CATLDRGNAYEQYF
J: TRBJ2-5; length: 19; V: TRBV28; D: TRBD2; size: many; DNA: TGTGCCAGCAGTTCCCCTACGGGGACTAGCGGGGGGGCCATGGAGACCCAGTACTTC; CDR3: CASSSPTGTSGGAMETQYF
J: TRBJ2-7; length: 15; V: TRBV7-2; D: NA; size: many; DNA: TGTGCCAGCAGCTTAACTAGTGGGAGCTCCTACGAGCAGTACTTC; CDR3: CASSLTSGSSYEQYF
J: TRBJ1-4; length: 16; V: TRBV6-2/TRBV6-3; D: NA; size: many; DNA: TGTGCCAGCGGACCTCATCCGTCGCCCCTCTCGGGGCTCCCCCAATTT; CDR3: CASGPHPSPLSGLPQF
J: TRBJ2-1; length: 17; V: TRBV7-6; D: TRBD2; size: many; DNA: TGTGCCAGCAGCTTAGCTAGCGGGGGGCCCGCTGGGAATGAGCAGTTCTTC; CDR3: CASSLASGGPAGNEQFF